These T cell receptor beta chains were read from a single sample in a study of graft-versus-host responses after intestinal transplantation. These receptors have no identified antigens. Measured with immunoSEQ multiplex PCR; TCRdb has only the in-frame clones, and not every one. The table lists tens of thousands of clones, 92% of them singletons. The source was unstimulated CD4+ T cells sorted from spleen or lymph node cells, collected before intestinal transplant. These receptors came from a human donor who received an intestinal transplant. Each CDR3 is given with its conserved first and last residue. The order of the fields is D gene, V gene, J gene, clone size, CDR3 protein, CDR3 DNA. A D gene is named only where the DNA matches it firmly. Only part of the rows carry a size: once, few, many, or a class if the clone is expanded.

>TRBD1|TRBV5-1|TRBJ1-3|once
CASSPGQVPGNTIYF
TGCGCCAGCAGCCCGGGACAGGTCCCTGGAAACACCATATATTTT
>NA|TRBV20-1|TRBJ2-3|NA
CSLRRADTQYF
TGCAGCCTGAGAAGGGCAGATACGCAGTATTTT
>NA|TRBV11-3|TRBJ2-7|NA
CASSLARGPRRVSSYEQYF
TGTGCCAGCAGCCTAGCCCGGGGACCCCGTCGGGTTTCGTCCTACGAGCAGTACTTC
>TRBD2|TRBV29-1|TRBJ2-5|NA
CSVEKEREVETQYF
TGCAGCGTTGAAAAAGAGCGGGAAGTTGAGACCCAGTACTTC
>NA|TRBV6-1|TRBJ1-2|NA
CASSEAGALGYGYTF
TGTGCCAGCTCAGAAGCAGGGGCACTAGGATATGGCTACACCTTC
>NA|TRBV28|TRBJ1-5|once
CASSQGGSGNQPQHF
TGTGCCAGCAGCCAAGGGGGATCCGGCAATCAGCCCCAGCATTTT
>NA|TRBV6-5|TRBJ2-1|NA
CASNSRPAYNEQFF
TGTGCCAGCAACTCAAGACCCGCCTACAATGAGCAGTTCTTC
>NA|TRBV21-1|TRBJ2-5|NA
CASSKRGPQRETQYF
TGTGCCAGCAGCAAAAGGGGACCACAACGGGAGACCCAGTACTTC
>NA|TRBV14|TRBJ2-5|NA
CASSPIPRFPGQRYQETQYF
TGTGCCAGCAGCCCGATTCCCCGGTTCCCGGGACAACGGTACCAAGAGACCCAGTACTTC
>TRBD2|TRBV5-5|TRBJ2-7|NA
CASSFSVLSGGARSYEQYF
TGTGCCAGCAGCTTTTCCGTTCTATCGGGGGGGGCGAGGTCCTACGAGCAGTACTTC
>TRBD1|TRBV9|TRBJ2-7|NA
CASSGGQRPYEQYF
TGTGCCAGCAGCGGGGGACAGAGGCCCTACGAGCAGTACTTC
>NA|TRBV7-7|TRBJ2-7|NA
CASSLRGGYEQYF
TGTGCCAGCAGCCTACGTGGAGGATACGAGCAGTACTTC
>NA|TRBV9|TRBJ2-7|NA
CASSPTTNSYEQYF
TGTGCCAGCAGCCCGACTACCAACTCCTACGAGCAGTACTTC
>NA|TRBV6-5|TRBJ1-5|NA
CASSYSIARPNQPQHF
TGTGCCAGCAGTTACTCGATTGCCCGGCCAAATCAGCCCCAGCATTTT
>TRBD1|TRBV5-6|TRBJ1-2|NA
CASSAYTGGRGGYTF
TGTGCCAGCAGCGCGTATACAGGGGGAAGGGGCGGCTACACCTTC
>TRBD2|TRBV5-6|TRBJ2-5|NA
CASSSSFLSGGKETQYF
TGTGCCAGCAGCTCCTCTTTCCTATCGGGGGGGAAAGAGACCCAGTACTTC
>TRBD1|TRBV20-1|TRBJ2-7|once
CSATGVGEQYF
TGCAGTGCAACAGGGGTTGGCGAGCAGTACTTC
>NA|TRBV9|TRBJ2-1|NA
CASSVGGSPWVNEQFF
TGTGCCAGCAGCGTAGGTGGGAGCCCCTGGGTCAATGAGCAGTTCTTC
>NA|TRBV5-1|TRBJ1-4|NA
CASSLQTNEKLFF
TGCGCCAGCAGCTTGCAAACTAATGAAAAACTGTTTTTT
>TRBD2|TRBV5-4|TRBJ2-1|NA
CASSFGLAGSPYNEQFF
TGTGCCAGCAGCTTCGGACTAGCGGGCTCCCCCTACAATGAGCAGTTCTTC
>NA|TRBV2|TRBJ2-3|few
CASDKSASSTDTQYF
TGTGCCAGCGACAAAAGCGCCTCTAGCACAGATACGCAGTATTTT
>NA|TRBV19|TRBJ1-6|NA
CASSRGGLYQSPLHF
TGTGCCAGTAGTCGAGGGGGACTTTACCAATCACCCCTCCACTTT
>TRBD1|TRBV28|TRBJ1-1|NA
CASRGAGGHNTEAFF
TGTGCCAGCAGGGGCGCAGGGGGCCATAACACTGAAGCTTTCTTT
>TRBD2|TRBV4-1|TRBJ2-7|NA
CASSQGLAGTYEQYF
TGCGCCAGCAGCCAGGGACTAGCGGGAACCTACGAGCAGTACTTC
>TRBD2|TRBV6-1|TRBJ2-3|NA
CASRLLAEADTQYF
TGTGCCAGCAGATTACTAGCGGAAGCAGATACGCAGTATTTT
>TRBD1|TRBV7-3|TRBJ1-2|NA
CASSPIIGTGTAYGYTF
TGTGCCAGCAGCCCTATTATCGGAACCGGGACAGCCTATGGCTACACCTTC
>NA|TRBV27|TRBJ2-2|NA
CASSFSGGRNTGELFF
TGTGCCAGCAGTTTCTCAGGGGGGCGGAACACCGGGGAGCTGTTTTTT
>NA|TRBV6-6|TRBJ1-2|NA
CASGWGANYGYTF
TGTGCCAGCGGATGGGGGGCTAACTATGGCTACACCTTC
>NA|TRBV2|TRBJ1-6|NA
CASRVTTERRSPLHF
TGTGCCAGCAGAGTAACCACCGAGAGACGTTCACCCCTCCACTTT
>NA|TRBV14|TRBJ2-3|NA
CASSHGTSPVTDTQYF
TGTGCCAGCAGCCACGGAACCAGCCCCGTGACAGATACGCAGTATTTT
>TRBD2|TRBV5-1|TRBJ2-1|NA
CASSLPLAGADEQFF
TGCGCCAGCAGCCTTCCCCTGGCGGGAGCCGATGAGCAGTTCTTC
>NA|TRBV5-5|TRBJ1-5|NA
CASSLFYRVSNQPQHF
TGTGCCAGCAGCCTCTTCTACAGGGTTAGCAATCAGCCCCAGCATTTT
>TRBD2|TRBV7-2|TRBJ2-1|once
CASSLAAGVGYNEQFF
TGTGCCAGCAGCTTAGCGGCGGGAGTAGGGTACAATGAGCAGTTCTTC
>NA|TRBV19|TRBJ2-7|NA
CASSSTGIYEQYF
TGTGCCAGTAGCTCAACAGGGATCTACGAGCAGTACTTC
>TRBD1|TRBV5-4|TRBJ2-7|few
CASSVQGAPGASSSYEQYF
TGTGCCAGCAGTGTACAGGGGGCCCCAGGGGCCAGCAGCTCCTACGAGCAGTACTTC
>TRBD2|TRBV9|TRBJ2-1|NA
CASSVTGGSPYNEQFF
TGTGCCAGCAGCGTGACCGGCGGGAGTCCCTACAATGAGCAGTTCTTC
>NA|TRBV11-1|TRBJ1-1|NA
CASSQDTEAFF
TGTGCCAGCAGTCAGGACACTGAAGCTTTCTTT
>TRBD2|TRBV27|TRBJ2-3|NA
CACGQSISGSLAEDTQYF
TGTGCCTGCGGACAGTCGATAAGCGGGAGTCTGGCTGAAGATACGCAGTATTTT
>TRBD2|TRBV18|TRBJ2-2|NA
CASSTGGLAGPGELFF
TGTGCCAGCTCAACCGGCGGACTAGCGGGACCCGGGGAGCTGTTTTTT
>TRBD1|TRBV5-6|TRBJ1-1|once
CASSVDRETEAFF
TGTGCCAGCAGCGTGGACAGGGAGACTGAAGCTTTCTTT
>NA|TRBV27|TRBJ2-2|few
CASSLGGHSTGELFF
TGTGCCAGCAGTTTAGGGGGGCATTCCACCGGGGAGCTGTTTTTT
>TRBD2|TRBV2|TRBJ2-7|once
CASSAPGLAGGLASYEQYF
TGTGCCAGCAGTGCCCCGGGACTAGCGGGAGGCCTTGCAAGCTACGAGCAGTACTTC
>TRBD2|TRBV6-1|TRBJ2-7|NA
CASRKQGLADYEQYF
TGTGCCAGCAGGAAGCAGGGACTAGCAGATTACGAGCAGTACTTC
>TRBD1|TRBV6-5|TRBJ1-4|NA
CASMGTGQGHEKLFF
TGTGCCAGCATGGGGACGGGACAGGGACATGAAAAACTGTTTTTT
>TRBD1|TRBV6-5|TRBJ1-6|once
CASSYGTGYNSPLHF
TGTGCCAGCAGTTACGGGACAGGGTACAATTCACCCCTCCACTTT
>TRBD1|TRBV19|TRBJ2-2|NA
CASSIPGQVNTGELFF
TGTGCCAGTAGTATCCCGGGACAGGTGAACACCGGGGAGCTGTTTTTT
>TRBD2|TRBV18|TRBJ2-1|NA
CASSPPGLAGGNEQFF
TGTGCCAGCTCACCCCCGGGACTAGCGGGAGGCAATGAGCAGTTCTTC
>NA|TRBV18|TRBJ1-5|NA
CASSYNSNQPQHF
TGTGCCAGCTCATACAACAGCAATCAGCCCCAGCATTTT
>NA|TRBV19|TRBJ2-3|NA
CASSIRAGAKSTDTQYF
TGTGCCAGTAGTATAAGGGCAGGAGCGAAAAGCACAGATACGCAGTATTTT
>NA|TRBV15|TRBJ1-6|NA
CATSRSENSPLHF
TGTGCCACCAGCAGATCTGAGAATTCACCCCTCCACTTT